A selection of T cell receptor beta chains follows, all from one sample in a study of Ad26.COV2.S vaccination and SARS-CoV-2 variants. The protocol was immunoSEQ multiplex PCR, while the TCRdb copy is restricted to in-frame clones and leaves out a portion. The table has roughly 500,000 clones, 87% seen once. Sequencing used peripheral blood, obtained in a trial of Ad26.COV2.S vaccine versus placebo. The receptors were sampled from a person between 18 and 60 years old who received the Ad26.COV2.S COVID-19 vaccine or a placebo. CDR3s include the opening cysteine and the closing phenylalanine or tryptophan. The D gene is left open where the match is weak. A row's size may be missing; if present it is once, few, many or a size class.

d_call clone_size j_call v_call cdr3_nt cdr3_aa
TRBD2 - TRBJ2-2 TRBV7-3 TGTGCCAGCAGCTTAATGACTAGCGGAGGACTCCCCACCGGGGAGCTGTTTTTT CASSLMTSGGLPTGELFF
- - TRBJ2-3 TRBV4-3 TGCGCCAGCAGCCAAGGGCGCGCGTGGGGCTCCACAGATACGCAGTATTTT CASSQGRAWGSTDTQYF
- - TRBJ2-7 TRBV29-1 TGCAGCGCCCGGACCGGTCCAAGGGAGCAGTACTTC CSARTGPREQYF
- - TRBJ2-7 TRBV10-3 TGTGCCATCACGGGGTCCGGGGGAGGTACCTACGAGCAGTACTTC CAITGSGGGTYEQYF
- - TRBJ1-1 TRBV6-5 TGTGCCGCGCGGGGCGGAAACATGAACACTGAAGCTTTCTTT CAARGGNMNTEAFF
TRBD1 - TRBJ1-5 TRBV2 TGTGCCAGCGTTGGACAGGTGAATCAGCCCCAGCATTTT CASVGQVNQPQHF
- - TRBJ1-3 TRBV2 TGTGCCAGCAGGGATCAGGGTTTTGCTGGAAACACCATATATTTT CASRDQGFAGNTIYF
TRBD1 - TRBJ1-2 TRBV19 TGTGCCAGTAGTATTATGGGGACAGGGACGTACACCTTC CASSIMGTGTYTF
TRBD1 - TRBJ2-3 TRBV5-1 TGCGCCAGCAGCCCAGGGGGCATAGATACGCAGTATTTT CASSPGGIDTQYF
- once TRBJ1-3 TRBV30 TGTGCCTGGAGTGCCGGGAACGCTGGAAACACCATATATTTT CAWSAGNAGNTIYF
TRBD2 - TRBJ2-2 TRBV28 TGTGCCAGCAGCCCCCTCCCCCCTAGCGGCAACACCGGGGAGCTGTTTTTT CASSPLPPSGNTGELFF
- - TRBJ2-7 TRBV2 TGTGCCAGCAGGGGTCTAAGCTACGAGCAGTACTTC CASRGLSYEQYF
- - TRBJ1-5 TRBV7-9 TGTGCCAGCAGTCCCGCCCCGGGGGGAGGTCAGCCCCAGCATTTT CASSPAPGGGQPQHF
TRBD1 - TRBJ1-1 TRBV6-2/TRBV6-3 TGTGCCAGCAGTCAACCGGGACAGGGACCGGCGGCTGAAGCTTTCTTT CASSQPGQGPAAEAFF
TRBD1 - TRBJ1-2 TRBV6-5 TGTGCCAGCACCTCCGGGACAGCCTATGGCTACACCTTC CASTSGTAYGYTF
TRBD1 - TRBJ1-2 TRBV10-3 TGTGCCACCCAGTGGGGGCCGGCAGGGGGCAACTATGGCTACACCTTC CATQWGPAGGNYGYTF
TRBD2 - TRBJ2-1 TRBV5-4 TGTGCCAGCAGCCCCGGGGGGAGGAATGAGCAGTTCTTC CASSPGGRNEQFF
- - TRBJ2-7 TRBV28 TGTGCCAGCAGTCCCTCCCGGACAGTAACCGCTTACGAGCAGTACTTC CASSPSRTVTAYEQYF
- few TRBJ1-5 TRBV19 TGTGCCAGTAGTAGGTTCGGAACATTCAATGGTGACTTAGCCCAGCATTTT CASSRFGTFNGDLAQHF
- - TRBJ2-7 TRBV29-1 TGCAGCGTGGAGGATCTAGACTACGAGCAGTACTTC CSVEDLDYEQYF
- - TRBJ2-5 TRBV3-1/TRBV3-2 TGTGCCAGCAGCCAAGCCAGGGTCGAGACCCAGTACTTC CASSQARVETQYF
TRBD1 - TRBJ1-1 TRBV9 TGTGCCAGCACCGCGAGTGGGACAGGGCTTACTGAAGCTTTCTTT CASTASGTGLTEAFF
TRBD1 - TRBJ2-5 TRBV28 TGTGCCAGCTCGGACAGGAATAGTGAGACCCAGTACTTC CASSDRNSETQYF
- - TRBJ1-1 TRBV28 TGTGCCAGCAGTTTAATGAGGGAGACTGAAGCTTTCTTT CASSLMRETEAFF
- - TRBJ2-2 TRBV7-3 TGTGCCAGCAGCCCCCAGGGGGGGGGACAGCGGGTAACCGGGGAGCTGTTTTTT CASSPQGGGQRVTGELFF
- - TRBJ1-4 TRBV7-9 TGTGCCAGCAGTACAGGGCTGGGGTCTAATGAAAAACTGTTTTTT CASSTGLGSNEKLFF
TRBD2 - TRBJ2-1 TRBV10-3 TGTGCCATCGGGGAGGGGTCGTACAATGAGCAGTTCTTC CAIGEGSYNEQFF
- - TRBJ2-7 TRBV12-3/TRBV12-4 TGTGCCAGCAGTTTGGAGTTCGGGTCGACAGGAAACTTC CASSLEFGSTGNF
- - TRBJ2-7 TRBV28 TGTGCCAGCAGTTCGGACGGTTACGAGCAGTACTTC CASSSDGYEQYF
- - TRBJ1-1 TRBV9 TGTGCCAGCAGCCTATCTTGGACGAACACTGAAGCTTTCTTT CASSLSWTNTEAFF
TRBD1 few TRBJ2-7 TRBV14 TGTGCCAGCAGCCCCCGACAGGGGGCCGGGTACGAGCAGTACTTC CASSPRQGAGYEQYF
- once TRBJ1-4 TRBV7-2 TGTGCCAGCAGCTTCGAGGCCCCCAGGGAAAAACTGTTTTTT CASSFEAPREKLFF
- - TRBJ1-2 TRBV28 TGTGCCAGCAGTCAGAACCCCTATGGCTACACCTTC CASSQNPYGYTF
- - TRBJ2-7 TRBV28 TGTGCCAGCAGTTCACCTGACAGGCTAGGGTCCTCCTACGAGCAGTACTTC CASSSPDRLGSSYEQYF
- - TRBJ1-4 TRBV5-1 TGCGCCAGCAGCTTAGGGGTTTCTAATGAAAAACTGTTTTTT CASSLGVSNEKLFF
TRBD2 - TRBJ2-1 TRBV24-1 TGTGCCACCAGTTTAGCGGGGGGGTACAATGAGCAGTTCTTC CATSLAGGYNEQFF
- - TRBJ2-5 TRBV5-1 TGCGCCAGCAGCTTGGAAGAGACCCAGTACTTC CASSLEETQYF
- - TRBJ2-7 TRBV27 TGTGCCAGCAGTTTATCGGTCTCCTACGAGCAGTACTTC CASSLSVSYEQYF
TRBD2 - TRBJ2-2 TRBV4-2 TGTGCCAGCAGCCCCCTAGCGGGAGGGGACACCGGGGAGCTGTTTTTT CASSPLAGGDTGELFF
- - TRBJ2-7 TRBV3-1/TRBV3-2 TGTGCCAGCAGCCTAGGTCCGCCAGGGACCCCTCAGGAGCAGTACTTC CASSLGPPGTPQEQYF
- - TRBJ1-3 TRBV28 TGTGCCACCCTGGGATCAGGGGTCTCTGGAAACACCATATATTTT CATLGSGVSGNTIYF
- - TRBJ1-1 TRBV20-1 TGCAGTGCTAGCCCAACGGGGGAAGCTTTCTTT CSASPTGEAFF
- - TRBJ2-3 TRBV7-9 TGTGCCAGCAGAAACGATGGGGATACGCAGTATTTT CASRNDGDTQYF
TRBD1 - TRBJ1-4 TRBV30 TGTGCCTGGAGTTTTCCCCCCGGGACAGGGGGGAAACTGTTTTTT CAWSFPPGTGGKLFF
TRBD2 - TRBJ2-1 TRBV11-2 TGTGCCAGCAGCTTAGTTCCGGGAGGGCCCCGGTTCGAGCAGTTCTTC CASSLVPGGPRFEQFF
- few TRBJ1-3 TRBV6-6 TGTGCCAGCAGCTCAGGGTTTCCCCAGAACACCATATATTTT CASSSGFPQNTIYF
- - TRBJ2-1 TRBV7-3 TGTGCCAGCAGCTTAAACCGGAACAATGAGCAGTTCTTC CASSLNRNNEQFF
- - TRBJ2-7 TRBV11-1 TGTGCCAGCAGCCCCGTCCGCGGGGGCCCAACCTACGAGCAGTACTTC CASSPVRGGPTYEQYF
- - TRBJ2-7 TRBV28 TGTGCCAGCAGCCTGCACGGGACACAATACGAGCAGTACTTC CASSLHGTQYEQYF
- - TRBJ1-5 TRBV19 TGTGCCAGTAGTATCGGACGGCAAGATCAGCCCCAGCATTTT CASSIGRQDQPQHF
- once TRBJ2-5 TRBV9 TGTGCCAGCAGCGTAAAAGGGGCTGGGGAGACCCAGTACTTC CASSVKGAGETQYF
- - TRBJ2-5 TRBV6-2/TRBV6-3 TGTGCCAGCAGTACCGGACAGCGAGAGACCCAGTACTTC CASSTGQRETQYF
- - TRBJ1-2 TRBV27 TGTGCCAGCAGTCGCCGGCAGGGACGCCTGAGGTACACCTTC CASSRRQGRLRYTF
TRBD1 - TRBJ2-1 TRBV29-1 TGCAGCGGCCTGACAGGGAGAGAAGGCAATGAGCAGTTCTTC CSGLTGREGNEQFF
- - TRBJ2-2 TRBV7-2 TGTGCCAGCAGCCCCCGACGGGGGAACACCGGGGAGCTGTTTTTT CASSPRRGNTGELFF
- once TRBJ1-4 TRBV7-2 TGTGCCAGCAGCTTAGGCGTGTTGTGGGGGGCTGATGAAAAACTGTTTTTT CASSLGVLWGADEKLFF
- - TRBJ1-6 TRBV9 TGTGCCAGCAGCGTAAAAGGGTATAATTCACCCCTCCACTTT CASSVKGYNSPLHF